Following are 3 T cell receptor beta chains from one sample sequenced in a study of cytomegalovirus exposure and HLA in healthy donors. TCRdb's table, derived via immunoSEQ multiplex PCR, lists solely in-frame clones and lacks some. The sample lists about 280,000 clones; over 75% were seen once. Sequences were obtained from PBMCs. These receptors were taken from a woman in her late teens or twenties in good health and CMV-seronegative.

The chain employs TRBV7-9 and TRBJ2-3; 9 positions match TRBD2. Looked up from germline, CDR1 is SEHNR and CDR2 is FQNEAQ (reference sequence). CDR3 length: 15 amino acids. J was trimmed by 2 bases and V by 3 bases; bases with no gene match: 3. The chain's CDR3 is CASSLTSGVTDTQYF. The CDR3 bases are TGTGCCAGCAGCTTGACTAGCGGAGTCACAGATACGCAGTATTTT. Together with reference TRBV7-9 and TRBJ2-3, the CDR3 gives the full variable domain: DTGVSQNPRHKITKRGQNVTFRCDPISEHNRLYWYRQTLGQGPEFLTYFQNEAQLEKSRLLSDRFSAERPKGSFSTLEIQRTEQGDSAMYLCASSLTSGVTDTQYFGPGTRLTVL.

This clone was counted only a few times. The chain carries TRBV19 and TRBJ1-5; TRBD1 agrees at 10 bases. The length of the CDR3 is 16 residues. In germline, CDR1 is LNHDA, CDR2 SQIVND (reference sequence). J gave up 9 bases and V 4 bases, and 12 bases lay outside the gene matches. Here the CDR3 DNA reads TGTGCCAGTAGTAGGGGACAGGGGAGCTATAGGCGGCCCCAGCATTTT. Residues: CASSRGQGSYRRPQHF.

V usage is TRBV28 and J usage is TRBJ1-4; 12 bases are a match to TRBD1. The ends lost 10 bases at V and 7 bases at J; junction bases unmatched: 10. Germline loops: CDR1 MDHEN, CDR2 SYDVKM. The CDR3 is 15 residues long. CDR3 nucleotide sequence: TGTGCCATATGGGACAGGGGGCCGGGGGTTGAAAAACTGTTTTTT. This codes for CAIWDRGPGVEKLFF.